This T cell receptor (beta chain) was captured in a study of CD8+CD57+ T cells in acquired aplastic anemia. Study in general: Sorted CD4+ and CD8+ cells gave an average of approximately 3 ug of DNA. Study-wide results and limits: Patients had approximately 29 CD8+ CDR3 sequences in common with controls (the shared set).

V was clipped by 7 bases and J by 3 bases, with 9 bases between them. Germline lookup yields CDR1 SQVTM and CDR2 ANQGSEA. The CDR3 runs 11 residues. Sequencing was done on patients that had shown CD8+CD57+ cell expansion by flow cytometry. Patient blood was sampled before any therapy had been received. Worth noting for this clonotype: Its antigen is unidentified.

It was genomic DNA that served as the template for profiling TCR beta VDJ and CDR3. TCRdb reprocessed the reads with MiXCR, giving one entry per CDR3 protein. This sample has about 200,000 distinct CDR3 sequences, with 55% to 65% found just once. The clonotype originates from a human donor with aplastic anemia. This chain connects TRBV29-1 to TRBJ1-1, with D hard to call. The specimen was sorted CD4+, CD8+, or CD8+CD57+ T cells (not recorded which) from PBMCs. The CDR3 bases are TGCAGCGGTCAAGTTTACACTGAAGCTTTCTTT. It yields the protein CSGQVYTEAFF.